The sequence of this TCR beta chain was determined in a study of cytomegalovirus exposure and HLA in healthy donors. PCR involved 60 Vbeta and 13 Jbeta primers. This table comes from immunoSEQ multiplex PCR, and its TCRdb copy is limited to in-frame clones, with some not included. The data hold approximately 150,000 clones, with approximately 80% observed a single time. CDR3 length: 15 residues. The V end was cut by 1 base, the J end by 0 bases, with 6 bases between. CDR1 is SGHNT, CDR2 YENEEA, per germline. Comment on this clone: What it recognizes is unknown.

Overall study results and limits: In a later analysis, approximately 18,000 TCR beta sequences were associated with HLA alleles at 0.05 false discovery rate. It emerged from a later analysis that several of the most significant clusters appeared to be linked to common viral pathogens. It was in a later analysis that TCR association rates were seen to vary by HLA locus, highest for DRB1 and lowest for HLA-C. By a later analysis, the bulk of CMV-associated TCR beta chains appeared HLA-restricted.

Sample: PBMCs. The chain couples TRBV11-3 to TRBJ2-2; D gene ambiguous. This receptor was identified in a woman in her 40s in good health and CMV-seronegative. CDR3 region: CASSLASANTGELFF. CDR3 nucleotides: TGTGCCAGCAGCTTAGCGAGTGCGAACACCGGGGAGCTGTTTTTT.